This entry describes one T cell receptor (beta chain). Method: immunoSEQ multiplex PCR; TCRdb's copy keeps in-frame clones and lacks some. Altogether approximately 210,000 clones are present, less than 85% being singletons, with the ten largest covering 3.6%. The record originates from a study of blood T cell repertoires in COVID-19. In the study overall: Sources were T cells, B-cell-depleted T cells, or PBMCs; the material itself was cDNA or gDNA.

V was pared by 2 bases and J by 7 bases, with 8 bases between. CDR1 LNHDA and CDR2 SQIVND come from the germline V gene (reference sequence). The CDR3 covers 13 residues. The source is a woman of 80 years or more with acute or convalescent COVID-19. The sequencing sample was made of peripheral blood. The chain couples TRBV19 to TRBJ1-4; D gene uncertain. The DNA of the CDR3 is TGTGCCAGTAGTATACGGGTGGGTGAAAAACTGTTTTTT. Encoded protein: CASSIRVGEKLFF.